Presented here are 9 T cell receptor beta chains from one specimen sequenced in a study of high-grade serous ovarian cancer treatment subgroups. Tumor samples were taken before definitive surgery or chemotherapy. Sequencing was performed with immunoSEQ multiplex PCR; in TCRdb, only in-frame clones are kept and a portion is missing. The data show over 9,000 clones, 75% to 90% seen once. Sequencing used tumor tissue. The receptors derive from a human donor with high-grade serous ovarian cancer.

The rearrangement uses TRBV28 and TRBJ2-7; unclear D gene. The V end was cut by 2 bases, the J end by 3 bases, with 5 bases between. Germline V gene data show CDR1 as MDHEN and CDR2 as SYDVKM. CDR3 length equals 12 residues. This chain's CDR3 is CASSLTGYEQYF. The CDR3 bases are TGTGCCAGCAGTTTAACGGGCTACGAGCAGTACTTC.

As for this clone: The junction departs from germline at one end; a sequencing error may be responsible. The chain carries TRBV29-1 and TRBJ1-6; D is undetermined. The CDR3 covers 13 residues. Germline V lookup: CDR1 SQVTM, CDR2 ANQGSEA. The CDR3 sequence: CSVKENSDSPLHF. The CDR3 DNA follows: TGCAGCGTTAAAGAAAACTCGGATTCACCCCTCCACTTT.

CDR3 DNA: TGTGCCAGCAGGCTCCGGGACAGGGGAAACCTCGACTATGGCTACACCTTC. Encoded protein: CASRLRDRGNLDYGYTF. The V call is TRBV5-5, the J call TRBJ1-2; TRBD1 agrees at 10 bases. V shed 5 bases and J 3 bases; nucleotides not matched to a gene: 13. CDR1 and CDR2 from the germline V gene are SGHKS and YYEKEE (reference sequence). The CDR3 runs 17 residues.

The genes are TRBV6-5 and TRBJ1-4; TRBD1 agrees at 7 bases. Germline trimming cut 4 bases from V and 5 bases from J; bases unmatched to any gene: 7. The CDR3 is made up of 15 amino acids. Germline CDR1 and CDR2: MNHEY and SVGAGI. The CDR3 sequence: CASSCSGQINEKLFF. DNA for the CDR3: TGTGCCAGCAGTTGCTCGGGACAGATAAATGAAAAACTGTTTTTT.

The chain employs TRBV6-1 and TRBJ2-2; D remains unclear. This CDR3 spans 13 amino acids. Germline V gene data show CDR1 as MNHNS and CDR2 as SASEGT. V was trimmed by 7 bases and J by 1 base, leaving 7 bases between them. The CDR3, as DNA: TGTGCCAGCAAAAGGGTGAACACCGGGGAGCTGTTTTTT. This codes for CASKRVNTGELFF.

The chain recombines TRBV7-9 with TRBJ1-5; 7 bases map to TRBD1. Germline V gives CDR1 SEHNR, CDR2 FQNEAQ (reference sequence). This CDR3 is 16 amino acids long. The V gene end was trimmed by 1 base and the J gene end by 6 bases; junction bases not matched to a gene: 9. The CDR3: CASSLELTGTPQPQHF. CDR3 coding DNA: TGTGCCAGCAGCTTAGAGTTGACAGGGACCCCTCAGCCCCAGCATTTT. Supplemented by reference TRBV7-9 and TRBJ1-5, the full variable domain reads DTGVSQNPRHKITKRGQNVTFRCDPISEHNRLYWYRQTLGQGPEFLTYFQNEAQLEKSRLLSDRFSAERPKGSFSTLEIQRTEQGDSAMYLCASSLELTGTPQPQHFGDGTRLSIL.

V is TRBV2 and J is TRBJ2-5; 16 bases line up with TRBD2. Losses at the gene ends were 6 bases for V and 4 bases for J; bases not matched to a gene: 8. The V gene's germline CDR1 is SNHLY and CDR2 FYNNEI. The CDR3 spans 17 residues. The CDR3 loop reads CASRRGGLAGGRETQYF. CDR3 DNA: TGTGCCAGCAGAAGGGGGGGACTAGCGGGAGGGCGAGAGACCCAGTACTTC.

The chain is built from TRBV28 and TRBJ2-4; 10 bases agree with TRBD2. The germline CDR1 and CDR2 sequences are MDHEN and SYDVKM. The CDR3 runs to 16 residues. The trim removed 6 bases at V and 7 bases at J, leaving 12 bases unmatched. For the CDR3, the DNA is TGTGCCAGCAGCCCCCGGACTAGCGGACTGGGGAACATTCAGTACTTC. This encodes CASSPRTSGLGNIQYF.

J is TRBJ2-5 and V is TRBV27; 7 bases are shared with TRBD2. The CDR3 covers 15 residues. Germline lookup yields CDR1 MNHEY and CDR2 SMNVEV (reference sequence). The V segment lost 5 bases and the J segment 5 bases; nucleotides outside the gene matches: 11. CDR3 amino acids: CASSPGWGGLETQYF. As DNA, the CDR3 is TGTGCCAGCAGTCCTGGTTGGGGAGGGTTGGAGACCCAGTACTTC.